The 20 T cell receptor beta chains presented below share a single source sample, sequenced in a study of T cell responses to AZD1222 COVID-19 vaccine. Clones were sequenced by immunoSEQ multiplex PCR, and TCRdb holds only the in-frame ones, with some missing. Of some 150,000 clones listed, 70% to 90% are singletons. Sequences were derived from peripheral blood, sampled on day 0 of AZD1222 vaccination. These receptor sequences come from an adult in good health.

The gene calls are TRBV3-1 (or the pseudogene TRBV3-2) and TRBJ2-7; D remains ambiguous. Germline V gives CDR1 LGHDT, CDR2 YNNKEL (reference sequence). Trimming took off 4 bases at V and 2 bases at J, with 12 bases between the two ends. This CDR3 has 14 amino acids. In DNA form, the CDR3 reads TGTGCCAGCAGCCGTGCCGGCAGAACCTACGAGCAGTACTTC. It is translated as CASSRAGRTYEQYF.

This chain connects TRBV18 to TRBJ2-3; D may correspond to TRBD1 or TRBD2 (5 bases each). Trimming cost V 3 bases and J 2 bases, with 6 bases left between them. The CDR3 is 13 residues long. Looked up from germline, CDR1 is KGHSH and CDR2 is LQKENI. The CDR3 DNA sequence: TGTGCCAGCTCACCGGGGGTCACAGATACGCAGTATTTT. Translated: CASSPGVTDTQYF.

This chain joins TRBV3-1 (or the pseudogene TRBV3-2) and TRBJ2-3; TRBD2 aligns across 9 bases. Per the germline V gene, CDR1 is LGHDT and CDR2 is YNNKEL (reference sequence). The junction had 15 bases not matched to a gene; V was cut back by 0 bases and J by 2 bases. The CDR3 runs to 20 residues. CDR3 in amino acids: CASSQDISGSSSYTTDTQYF. The CDR3 DNA is TGTGCCAGCAGCCAAGATATTAGCGGGAGTTCTAGTTACACCACAGATACGCAGTATTTT.

This chain connects TRBV19 to TRBJ1-1; D gene ambiguous. Between the trimmed V and J ends, which lost 5 bases and 5 bases, there was a span of 9 bases. The CDR3 is 12 residues long. Germline values: CDR1 LNHDA, CDR2 SQIVND (reference sequence). The CDR3 region has the DNA TGTGCCAGTAGTCGACTCGTTACTGAAGCTTTCTTT. It translates to CASSRLVTEAFF. The entire variable domain, with the rest obtained from reference TRBV19 and TRBJ1-1, is as follows: DGGITQSPKYLFRKEGQNVTLSCEQNLNHDAMYWYRQDPGQGLRLIYYSQIVNDFQKGDIAEGYSVSREKKESFPLTVTSAQKNPTAFYLCASSRLVTEAFFGQGTRLTVV.

The genes are TRBV7-2 and TRBJ2-1; tentatively, D is TRBD2 (5 bases). The CDR3 runs to 14 residues. Between the trimmed V and J ends, which lost 1 base and 7 bases, there was a span of 11 bases. Germline CDR1 reads SGHTA; CDR2 reads FQGNSA. The CDR3 DNA sequence: TGTGCCAGCAGCTTAGGACCGGGGATGAATGAGCAGTTCTTC. Translation gives CASSLGPGMNEQFF. Full variable domain (outside the CDR3, taken from reference TRBV7-2 and TRBJ2-1): GAGVSQSPSNKVTEKGKDVELRCDPISGHTALYWYRQSLGQGLEFLIYFQGNSAPDKSGLPSDRFSAERTGGSVSTLTIQRTQQEDSAVYLCASSLGPGMNEQFFGPGTRLTVL.

V gene TRBV6-5 combines with J gene TRBJ1-2; the D gene is possibly TRBD1 (5 bases). The CDR3 sequence is 13 residues long. The V gene's germline CDR1 is MNHEY and CDR2 SVGAGI. The germline V and J ends were trimmed by 3 bases and 8 bases, with 13 bases remaining between them. CDR3 region: CASSYLQGNGYTF. The CDR3 DNA is TGTGCCAGCAGTTATTTGCAGGGAAACGGCTACACCTTC.

The chain is built from TRBV7-9 and TRBJ1-1; D is uncertain. Trimming took 3 bases from V and 1 from J, leaving 6 bases between them. CDR1 is SEHNR and CDR2 is FQNEAQ in the germline V gene (reference sequence). The CDR3 sequence is 13 residues long. The CDR3 region is CASSFIENTEAFF. The CDR3 nucleotides read TGTGCCAGCAGCTTTATAGAGAACACTGAAGCTTTCTTT.

This chain links TRBV12-3 or TRBV12-4 with TRBJ1-6; D is uncertain. The CDR3 consists of 12 residues. With 5 bases removed from V and 10 bases from J, the gap between germline ends came to 9 bases. The CDR3: CASSGMGSPLHF. As DNA, the CDR3 is TGTGCCAGCAGTGGGATGGGGTCACCCCTCCACTTT.

This clone turned up a few times. V usage is TRBV2 and J usage is TRBJ1-1; 9 bases match TRBD1. CDR1 is SNHLY and CDR2 is FYNNEI in the germline V gene. The CDR3 has 15 residues. V was pared by 11 bases and J by 0 bases, with 10 bases of the junction left unmatched. CDR3 nucleotide sequence: TGTGCCGGTCACAGGGGGCCGCCAATGAACACTGAAGCTTTCTTT. Translation: CAGHRGPPMNTEAFF. Looking up the rest from reference TRBV2 and TRBJ1-1 gives the full variable domain: EPEVTQTPSHQVTQMGQEVILRCVPISNHLYFYWYRQILGQKVEFLVSFYNNEISEKSEIFDDQFSVERPDGSNFTLKIRSTKLEDSAMYFCAGHRGPPMNTEAFFGQGTRLTVV.

The CDR3 is CASSLAGGYTF. CDR3 nucleotides: TGTGCCAGCAGTTTAGCGGGTGGCTACACCTTC. The rearrangement uses TRBV12-3 or TRBV12-4 and TRBJ1-2, with D unresolved. The CDR3 extends over 11 amino acids. The V and J ends lost 0 bases and 7 bases respectively, with 3 bases between them.

This clone was seen just once. This chain connects TRBV19 to TRBJ2-5; TRBD2 aligns across 9 bases. The CDR3 runs to 16 residues. The V and J ends lost 1 base and 1 base, in that order; junction bases with no gene match: 4. Germline assignment: CDR1 LNHDA and CDR2 SQIVND (reference sequence). The CDR3 DNA sequence: TGTGCCAGTAGTATAGGAAGCGGGGGGACCCAAGAGACCCAGTACTTC. The encoded protein is CASSIGSGGTQETQYF.

The V call is TRBV19, the J call TRBJ2-1; D is unresolved. The CDR3 loop spans 14 amino acids. Germline CDR1 and CDR2: LNHDA and SQIVND (reference sequence). The ends were cut back, 1 base at V and 8 bases at J, with 12 bases in the middle. The CDR3 DNA reads as TGTGCCAGTAGTATAGCTGGCCCCGCGCATGAGCAGTTCTTC. Protein: CASSIAGPAHEQFF.

Comment on this clone: The same CDR3 also results from other DNA sequences found in this sample. The genes are TRBV30 and TRBJ1-2; the D is unclear. Germline V CDR1 and CDR2: GTSNPN, SVGIG (reference sequence). Trimming shortened V by 0 bases and J by 9 bases, and 8 bases separated the two germline ends. CDR3 length: 11 residues. The CDR3 protein is CAWSVLRSYTF. In DNA form, the CDR3 reads TGTGCCTGGAGTGTACTCAGGAGCTACACCTTC.

The genes are TRBV6-5 and TRBJ2-7; 10 nucleotides align to TRBD2. CDR3 length equals 11 residues. Germline loops: CDR1 MNHEY, CDR2 SVGAGI. V trimming: 6 bases; J trimming: 7 bases; junction bases outside the gene matches: 0. The CDR3 is CASRAGGEQYF. In DNA, the CDR3 is TGTGCCAGCAGAGCGGGGGGGGAGCAGTACTTC.

CDR3 amino acids: CASKWGGQVITEAFF. Written as DNA, the CDR3 is TGCGCCAGCAAATGGGGCGGACAGGTGATAACTGAAGCTTTCTTT. The chain employs TRBV10-2 and TRBJ1-1, with 7 bases aligning to TRBD1. V dropped 7 bases and J dropped 5; count of bases not matched to a gene: 13. The CDR3 has 15 residues. The germline CDR1 and CDR2 sequences are WSHSY and SAAADI.

This clone was detected a few times. The rearrangement uses TRBV9 and TRBJ2-1, with TRBD2 as a possible D gene (5 bases). The CDR3 has 15 residues. V dropped 0 bases and J dropped 5 bases, with 12 bases sitting between them. In germline, CDR1 is SGDLS, CDR2 YYNGEE. The CDR3 coding sequence is TGTGCCAGCAGCGTAGGGCGGGTACCAAACAATGAGCAGTTCTTC. Translated, it gives CASSVGRVPNNEQFF.

The chain is built from TRBV10-2 and TRBJ1-2; D uncertain. The ends were cut back, 4 bases at V and 2 bases at J, with 5 bases in the middle. The CDR3 is made up of 12 amino acids. Per the germline V gene, CDR1 is WSHSY and CDR2 is SAAADI. The CDR3 nucleotides are TGCGCCAGCAGTGTGTACAACTATGGCTACACCTTC. Translation gives CASSVYNYGYTF.

CDR3 sequence (DNA): TGCGCCAGCAGCTTGGGTAACAGGGGTAACTATGGCTACACCTTC. Protein product: CASSLGNRGNYGYTF. This chain connects TRBV5-1 to TRBJ1-2; TRBD1 matches 7 bases. In germline, CDR1 is SGHRS, CDR2 YFSETQ. The CDR3 is 15 residues long. The J segment lost 1 base and the V segment lost 0 bases, leaving 3 bases of the junction unmatched.

In regard to this clone: At one end the junction does not follow the germline gene, possibly because of a read error. V gene TRBV7-7 combines with J gene TRBJ2-5; D is perhaps TRBD1 (5 bases). Germline CDR1 and CDR2: SSHAT and FNYEAQ (reference sequence). The CDR3 covers 15 residues. The CDR3 DNA follows: TGTGCTAGCAGCTTAAGTGTCAGGGCTCAAGAGACCCAGTACTTC. Translated: CASSLSVRAQETQYF.

The rearrangement joins TRBV5-1 to TRBJ1-2; D might be TRBD1 (5 bases). The CDR3 runs to 17 residues. Germline lookup yields CDR1 SGHRS and CDR2 YFSETQ. The V and J ends lost 4 bases and 8 bases respectively, with 27 bases between them. CDR3 DNA: TGCGCCAGCAGCCTCCCCGGGGGGACCGCTGAGGTCCGAGGCTACACCTTC. Residues: CASSLPGGTAEVRGYTF.